The rows below give T cell receptor beta chains drawn from one sample of a study of T cells in Graves' hyperthyroidism and ophthalmopathy. TCRdb re-derived calls from the multiplex PCR reads in MiXCR, one entry per CDR3 protein. The table shows 650,000 to 850,000 distinct CDR3 sequences, with under 20% occurring only once. Sequenced sample: blood. The receptor set was obtained from a woman between 45 and 65 years old with Graves' hyperthyroidism that later progressed to Graves' ophthalmopathy. Both conserved end residues are part of each CDR3. Fields, in order: clone size, J gene, V gene, D gene, CDR3 protein, CDR3 DNA. The D gene is left open where the match is weak. Size tells how often a clone was seen (once, few, many) or the class of an expanded clone, and some rows leave it out.

>many|TRBJ1-1|TRBV12-3/TRBV12-4|.
CASRPGMNTEAFF
TGTGCCAGCAGACCCGGGATGAACACTGAAGCTTTCTTT
>.|TRBJ1-4|TRBV5-4|TRBD1
CASSVGGAENEKLFF
TGTGCCAGCAGCGTAGGGGGCGCGGAAAATGAAAAACTGTTTTTT
>.|TRBJ1-2|TRBV27|TRBD1
CASSLSRDRAPGYTF
TGTGCCAGCAGTTTATCGCGGGACAGGGCTCCTGGCTACACCTTC
>few|TRBJ1-5|TRBV5-6|.
CASSLDGGWQPQHF
TGTGCCAGCAGCTTGGACGGGGGTTGGCAGCCCCAGCATTTT
>.|TRBJ2-3|TRBV6-2/TRBV6-3|.
CASSYLDHTDTQYF
TGTGCCAGCAGTTATTTGGACCACACAGATACGCAGTATTTT
>.|TRBJ1-2|TRBV5-1|.
CASSLVQGDQYGYTF
TGCGCCAGCAGCTTGGTACAGGGAGATCAGTATGGCTACACCTTC
>.|TRBJ1-6|TRBV6-1|TRBD1
CASIMTGDNSPLHF
TGTGCCAGCATCATGACAGGGGATAATTCACCCCTCCACTTT
>.|TRBJ2-1|TRBV9|TRBD2
CASSVGAGGGNEQFF
TGTGCCAGCAGCGTAGGAGCGGGGGGGGGCAATGAGCAGTTCTTC
>many|TRBJ1-5|TRBV12-3/TRBV12-4|TRBD1
CASGGQGLNQPQHF
TGTGCCAGCGGAGGACAGGGCTTAAATCAGCCCCAGCATTTT
>.|TRBJ1-3|TRBV6-5|.
CASSYGRIFGNTIYF
TGTGCCAGCAGTTACGGACGGATCTTTGGAAACACCATATATTTT
>many|TRBJ2-4|TRBV9|.
CASSPGGTTEEYIQYF
TGTGCCAGCAGCCCTGGGGGGACCACTGAGGAGTACATTCAGTACTTC
>few|TRBJ2-3|TRBV11-3|.
CASSRGAARDNTQYF
TGTGCCAGCAGCAGAGGGGCAGCCAGGGATAATACGCAGTATTTT
>many|TRBJ2-1|TRBV11-2|.
CASSFFTGLGDEQFF
TGTGCCAGCAGCTTTTTTACGGGGTTAGGTGATGAGCAGTTCTTC
>few|TRBJ1-2|TRBV18|.
CASSPAVGRNYGYTF
TGTGCCAGCTCACCGGCTGTGGGCAGAAACTATGGCTACACCTTC
>.|TRBJ2-1|TRBV5-8|TRBD2
CASSWRGVSYNEQFF
TGTGCCAGCAGCTGGCGGGGGGTCTCCTACAATGAGCAGTTCTTC
>.|TRBJ2-5|TRBV20-1|TRBD2
CSARDAGSGGDQETQYF
TGCAGTGCTAGAGATGCTGGGAGCGGGGGTGACCAAGAGACCCAGTACTTC
>.|TRBJ1-3|TRBV7-9|.
CASSSRDTTLYSGNTIYF
TGTGCCAGCAGCTCCCGGGACACAACACTTTACTCTGGAAACACCATATATTTT
>.|TRBJ2-7|TRBV7-2|.
CASSLRPSIVYEQYF
TGTGCCAGCAGCCTACGACCCTCAATCGTCTACGAGCAGTACTTC
>.|TRBJ1-6|TRBV11-2|TRBD1
CASRRQGSNSPLHF
TGTGCCAGCAGACGACAGGGTAGTAATTCACCCCTCCACTTT
>few|TRBJ2-2|TRBV7-8|.
CASSPLVGDGDTGELFF
TGTGCCAGCAGCCCATTGGTCGGGGATGGTGACACCGGGGAGCTGTTTTTT
>.|TRBJ1-5|TRBV7-8|.
CASSFWDNQPQHF
TGTGCCAGCAGCTTTTGGGACAATCAGCCCCAGCATTTT
>few|TRBJ2-1|TRBV27|TRBD1
CASSFGRGLGEQFF
TGTGCCAGCAGTTTTGGCAGGGGGCTTGGTGAGCAGTTCTTC
>.|TRBJ1-2|TRBV20-1|TRBD1
CSAEDRGNGYGYTF
TGCAGTGCGGAGGACAGGGGAAATGGCTATGGCTACACCTTC
>many|TRBJ1-2|TRBV28|TRBD1
CASTVGAGRGDYGYTF
TGTGCCAGCACCGTCGGGGCGGGCAGGGGGGACTATGGCTACACCTTC
>few|TRBJ2-4|TRBV5-1|TRBD2
CASRLFLAENIQYF
TGCGCCAGCAGGCTTTTTCTAGCGGAAAACATTCAGTACTTC
>.|TRBJ2-4|TRBV5-1|TRBD2
CASSLGVAGAKNIQYF
TGTGCCAGCAGCTTGGGGGTAGCGGGGGCCAAAAACATTCAGTACTTC
>.|TRBJ1-2|TRBV18|TRBD1
CASSSPGQGFGYTF
TGTGCCAGCTCATCTCCGGGACAGGGATTTGGCTACACCTTC
>.|TRBJ1-5|TRBV19|TRBD1
CASSMDRTGSILSIKPQHF
TGTGCCAGTAGTATGGATAGGACAGGGAGTATCCTATCGATTAAGCCCCAGCATTTT
>many|TRBJ1-1|TRBV12-3/TRBV12-4|.
CASRGLTVNTEAFF
TGTGCCAGCAGGGGGTTGACGGTGAACACTGAAGCTTTCTTT
>few|TRBJ1-1|TRBV20-1|.
CSAFRDLNTEAFF
TGCAGTGCTTTCCGAGACTTGAACACTGAAGCTTTCTTT
>many|TRBJ2-5|TRBV6-2/TRBV6-3|TRBD1
CASSYGQGGPETQYF
TGTGCCAGCAGTTACGGACAGGGGGGGCCAGAGACCCAGTACTTC
>.|TRBJ1-3|TRBV12-3/TRBV12-4|.
CASTKGVADGNTIYF
TGTGCCAGCACCAAGGGGGTTGCGGATGGAAACACCATATATTTT
>once|TRBJ1-2|TRBV7-9|.
CASSKDSRGYTF
TGTGCCAGCAGCAAGGACAGTCGGGGCTACACCTTC
>.|TRBJ1-1|TRBV18|.
CDSSPVGGTEAFF
TGTGACAGCTCACCTGTTGGGGGCACTGAAGCTTTCTTT
>many|TRBJ1-2|TRBV6-1|.
CASSPGPGGYTF
TGTGCCAGCAGCCCCGGGCCCGGAGGCTACACCTTC
>many|TRBJ2-5|TRBV3-1|.
CASSLRDRIETQYF
TGTGCCAGCAGCCTCAGGGACCGGATAGAGACCCAGTACTTC
>.|TRBJ2-1|TRBV7-9|TRBD2
CASSSLTGGTMDEQFF
TGTGCCAGCAGCTCCCTAACGGGGGGGACTATGGATGAGCAGTTCTTC
>many|TRBJ2-5|TRBV6-1|.
CASSLPQETQYF
TGTGCCAGCAGTCTCCCCCAGGAGACCCAGTACTTC
>.|TRBJ2-5|TRBV24-1|TRBD1
CATSDFKDRGFETQYF
TGTGCCACCAGTGATTTTAAGGACAGGGGTTTTGAGACCCAGTACTTC
>.|TRBJ2-3|TRBV12-5|.
CASGLAPSGGTQYF
TGTGCTAGTGGTTTGGCCCCCTCGGGTGGAACGCAGTATTTT
>.|TRBJ2-3|TRBV27|TRBD1
CASSLLTGFATDTQYF
TGTGCCAGCAGTTTATTGACAGGGTTTGCTACAGATACGCAGTATTTT
>.|TRBJ1-4|TRBV12-3/TRBV12-4|.
CASSGEGGREKLFF
TGTGCCAGCAGTGGGGAGGGGGGTCGTGAAAAACTGTTTTTT
>.|TRBJ1-1|TRBV6-1|.
CASSERDLGAEAFF
TGTGCCAGCAGCGAAAGGGACCTAGGGGCTGAAGCTTTCTTT
>few|TRBJ1-2|TRBV25-1|TRBD1
CASSVRGRQGYTF
TGTGCCAGCAGTGTCAGGGGGCGGCAGGGCTACACCTTC
>.|TRBJ2-2|TRBV6-4|.
CASSEQPTGELFF
TGTGCCAGCAGTGAACAGCCCACCGGGGAGCTGTTTTTT
>few|TRBJ2-5|TRBV20-1|TRBD2
CSARVGLAGFKETQYF
TGCAGTGCTAGAGTGGGTTTAGCGGGGTTCAAAGAGACCCAGTACTTC
>.|TRBJ2-1|TRBV13|TRBD2
CASSPSGGGYNEQFF
TGTGCCAGCAGCCCCTCCGGGGGGGGCTACAATGAGCAGTTCTTC
>many|TRBJ2-5|TRBV20-1|TRBD2
CSARTSGGAQYF
TGCAGTGCTAGGACTAGCGGGGGGGCCCAGTACTTC
>many|TRBJ1-1|TRBV6-1|.
CASGPWGRTGRRSPRTEAFF
TGTGCCAGCGGGCCTTGGGGCCGAACAGGGCGTCGAAGCCCGAGGACTGAAGCTTTCTTT
>.|TRBJ1-2|TRBV7-9|.
CASSWAGPEDYGYTF
TGTGCCAGCAGCTGGGCCGGGCCGGAAGATTATGGCTACACCTTC
>few|TRBJ2-7|TRBV5-5|.
CASGLRDHLEQYF
TGTGCCAGCGGACTTCGGGACCACCTCGAGCAGTACTTC
>many|TRBJ2-7|TRBV3-1|.
CASSHKRLGPMPDEQYF
TGTGCCAGCAGCCATAAGCGTTTGGGACCTATGCCGGACGAGCAGTACTTC
>many|TRBJ2-5|TRBV6-2/TRBV6-3|.
CASSHTGVTGGETQYF
TGTGCCAGCAGTCACACCGGGGTGACGGGTGGGGAGACCCAGTACTTC
>few|TRBJ1-2|TRBV3-1|.
CASSQRGGDGYTF
TGTGCCAGCAGCCAAAGGGGGGGGGATGGCTACACCTTC